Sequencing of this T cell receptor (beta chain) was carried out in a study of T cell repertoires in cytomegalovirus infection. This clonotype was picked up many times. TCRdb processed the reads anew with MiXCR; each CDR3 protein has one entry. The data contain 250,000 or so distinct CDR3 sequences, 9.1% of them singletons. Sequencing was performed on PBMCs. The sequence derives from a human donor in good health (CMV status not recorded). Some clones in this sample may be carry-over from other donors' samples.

The CDR3 sequence is CASSFVASGRVHEQFF. The CDR3 DNA reads as TGTGCCAGCAGCTTCGTAGCTAGCGGGAGAGTTCATGAGCAGTTCTTC. The chain uses TRBV7-2 and TRBJ2-1; the match to TRBD2 covers 10 bases. Germline V lookup: CDR1 SGHTA, CDR2 FQGNSA. There are 16 residues in the CDR3. The V and J ends lost 3 bases and 8 bases, in that order; junction bases with no gene match: 10.